The 9 T cell receptor beta chains below come from one sample, sequenced in a study of cytomegalovirus exposure and HLA in healthy donors. Primers for the PCR totalled 60 Vbeta and 13 Jbeta. The assay was immunoSEQ multiplex PCR, and TCRdb's table has in-frame clones only and misses some. Here the sample spans more than 85,000 clones, less than 10% being singletons. Sequencing used PBMCs. Every receptor here comes from a man aged 50 to 59 in good health and CMV-seropositive.

In its sample, this clone was seen a few times. V usage is TRBV28 and J usage is TRBJ2-1; a possible D gene is TRBD1 (5 bases). The CDR3 has 15 residues. The V gene's germline CDR1 is MDHEN and CDR2 SYDVKM. V was shortened by 2 bases and J by 9 bases, with 17 bases between the two germline ends. The CDR3 sequence is CASSLTGRIQGEQFF. Written as DNA, the CDR3 is TGTGCCAGCAGTTTAACTGGGCGGATTCAGGGTGAGCAGTTCTTC.

This clone was seen more than once but under ten times. The chain combines TRBV7-9 with TRBJ2-1; D gene ambiguous. Trimming shortened V by 7 bases and J by 0 bases, and 13 bases separated the two germline ends. The V gene's germline CDR1 is SEHNR and CDR2 FQNEAQ (reference sequence). The CDR3 contains 15 residues. The DNA of the CDR3 is TGTGCCAGCACCGATCAACGGGTCTCCTACAATGAGCAGTTCTTC. Translating gives CASTDQRVSYNEQFF.

The rearrangement uses TRBV2 and TRBJ1-6, with D tentatively TRBD1 (5 bases). The germline V gene encodes CDR1 SNHLY and CDR2 FYNNEI. The V end was cut by 6 bases, the J end by 0 bases, with 12 bases between. This CDR3 has 16 residues. CDR3 in DNA: TGTGCCAGCAGCCGGGACGGGAGCTCCTATAATTCACCCCTCCACTTT. Its translation is CASSRDGSSYNSPLHF.

The table lists this clone with a few counts. The chain employs TRBV9 and TRBJ2-7, with 12 bases fitting TRBD2. The J segment lost 8 bases and the V segment lost 0 bases, leaving 6 bases of the junction unmatched. Germline V lookup: CDR1 SGDLS, CDR2 YYNGEE. The CDR3 extends over 15 amino acids. CDR3 sequence (DNA): TGTGCCAGCAGCGTAGATGCTAGCGGGAGGGCCCAGCAGTACTTC. Translating it yields CASSVDASGRAQQYF.

This clone was recorded a few times. The V call is TRBV18, the J call TRBJ1-5; D gene uncertain. CDR1 and CDR2 from the germline V gene are KGHSH and LQKENI. This CDR3 has 17 amino acids. V lost 2 bases and J lost 3, with 17 bases in between. CDR3 in amino acids: CASSPYYWHEDNQPQHF. The CDR3 coding sequence is TGTGCCAGCTCACCATATTATTGGCACGAAGACAATCAGCCCCAGCATTTT. Supplemented by reference TRBV18 and TRBJ1-5, the full variable domain reads NAGVMQNPRHLVRRRGQEARLRCSPMKGHSHVYWYRQLPEEGLKFMVYLQKENIIDESGMPKERFSAEFPKEGPSILRIQQVVRGDSAAYFCASSPYYWHEDNQPQHFGDGTRLSIL.

The sample holds a few counts of this clone. This rearrangement joins TRBV10-2 to TRBJ2-1, with TRBD2 matching 11 bases. Germline V gene lookup returns CDR1 WSHSY and CDR2 SAAADI. The J segment lost 7 bases and the V segment lost 2 bases, leaving 10 bases of the junction unmatched. CDR3 length equals 17 residues. Here the CDR3 DNA reads TGCGCCAGCAGTGAGGGGCTAGCGGGAGGTAGAGGGAATGAGCAGTTCTTC. It specifies CASSEGLAGGRGNEQFF.

This clone was observed a few times. Different DNA sequences within this sample yield the same CDR3. This rearrangement joins TRBV7-9 to TRBJ2-7; 9 bases agree with TRBD2. CDR3 size: 15 residues. Germline V CDR1 and CDR2: SEHNR, FQNEAQ (reference sequence). Trimming removed 3 bases from V and 3 bases from J; junction bases left unmatched: 6. This CDR3 reads CASSFGLAGDYEQYF. As DNA, the CDR3 is TGTGCCAGCAGCTTTGGCTTAGCGGGAGACTACGAGCAGTACTTC.

In the case of this clone: Other nucleotide sequences in the sample specify the same CDR3. The chain recombines TRBV5-1 with TRBJ1-1, with D uncertain. Looked up from germline, CDR1 is SGHRS and CDR2 is YFSETQ. The CDR3 has 13 residues. V lost 0 bases to trimming and J lost 1 base, with 4 bases between them. The CDR3: CASSLGGNTEAFF. CDR3 sequence (DNA): TGCGCCAGCAGCTTGGGAGGGAACACTGAAGCTTTCTTT.

The gene calls are TRBV18 and TRBJ1-1; 7 nucleotides match TRBD1. The CDR3 covers 13 residues. V was clipped by 5 bases and J by 4 bases; unmatched bases: 4. The germline V gene encodes CDR1 KGHSH and CDR2 LQKENI. CDR3 sequence (DNA): TGTGCCAGCTCAAGGGGGCTGGGCACTGAAGCTTTCTTT. It encodes CASSRGLGTEAFF.